Following are 18 T cell receptor beta chains from one sample sequenced in a study of blood T cell repertoires in COVID-19. Clones were read by immunoSEQ multiplex PCR, and TCRdb kept only the in-frame ones, dropping some. The sample has 130,000 or so clones; around four fifths are singletons. The sequencing input was peripheral blood. The origin of the receptors is a human donor in a cohort sampled during active COVID-19.

The chain has TRBV12-3 or TRBV12-4 and TRBJ1-1, with TRBD1 as a possible D gene (6 bases). The ends were cut back, 5 bases at V and 0 bases at J, with 7 bases in the middle. The CDR3 length is 13 residues. CDR3 amino acids: CASSQGLNTEAFF. The CDR3 region has the DNA TGTGCCAGCAGTCAGGGGCTGAACACTGAAGCTTTCTTT.

V is TRBV10-3 and J is TRBJ2-5; TRBD1 agrees at 8 bases. The CDR3 sequence is 15 residues long. V shed 9 bases, J shed 0 bases, and the junction held 9 bases outside the gene matches. Germline values: CDR1 ENHRY, CDR2 SYGVKD. As DNA, the CDR3 is TGTGCCATATCCCCGGGACAGGATAACCAAGAGACCCAGTACTTC. Its protein product is CAISPGQDNQETQYF.

This clone was seen once. V gene TRBV11-2 combines with J gene TRBJ2-1; D not resolved. Trimming pared 2 bases from V and 10 bases from J, leaving 6 bases between. Germline V gives CDR1 SGHAT, CDR2 FQNNGV. This CDR3 has 11 amino acids. CDR3 sequence reads: CASSLSGEQFF. As DNA, the CDR3 is TGTGCCAGCAGCTTATCCGGGGAGCAGTTCTTC.

The rearrangement uses TRBV6-5 and TRBJ2-1; 11 bases agree with TRBD2. Germline values: CDR1 MNHEY, CDR2 SVGAGI. The CDR3 covers 15 residues. With V trimmed by 6 bases and J by 4 bases, 5 bases remained unmatched. In nucleotides, the CDR3 is TGTGCCAGCAGCTCTAGCGGGAGGATGTACAATGAGCAGTTCTTC. It encodes CASSSSGRMYNEQFF.

The rearrangement links TRBV7-2 to TRBJ2-3, with 8 bases lining up with TRBD2. CDR3 length: 15 residues. Trimming removed 3 bases from V and 5 bases from J; junction bases left unmatched: 7. From germline, CDR1 is SGHTA and CDR2 FQGNSA. The CDR3 sequence is CASSFSGRGGDTQYF. The CDR3 DNA is TGTGCCAGCAGCTTCAGCGGGAGAGGCGGAGATACGCAGTATTTT.

The V gene is TRBV9, the J gene TRBJ2-6; tentative D call: TRBD2 (5 bases). CDR1 and CDR2 (germline): SGDLS, YYNGEE. The CDR3 extends over 15 amino acids. The ends were cut back, 3 bases at V and 3 bases at J, with 10 bases in the middle. CDR3: CASSGAGFGANVLTF. Written as DNA, the CDR3 is TGTGCCAGCAGCGGCGCGGGTTTTGGGGCCAACGTCCTGACTTTC.

This clone has more than one count but fewer than ten. The chain uses TRBV5-4 and TRBJ2-4; 7 nucleotides agree with TRBD1. V trimming: 3 bases; J trimming: 3 bases; junction bases outside the gene matches: 6. Germline CDR1 and CDR2: SGHNT and YYREEE (reference sequence). The length of the CDR3 is 15 residues. The CDR3 here is CASSYRQGLKNIQYF. The CDR3 DNA reads TGTGCCAGCAGCTATCGACAGGGTCTCAAAAACATTCAGTACTTC.

The chain couples TRBV27 to TRBJ2-1; TRBD1 agrees at 7 bases. CDR1 and CDR2 (germline): MNHEY, SMNVEV (reference sequence). The V and J ends lost 6 bases and 4 bases, in that order; junction bases with no gene match: 6. This CDR3 region has 14 residues. The CDR3 DNA sequence: TGTGCCAGCAGGAAGACAGGGCAATACAATGAGCAGTTCTTC. This gives the protein CASRKTGQYNEQFF.

The J gene is TRBJ2-7, the V gene TRBV11-3; weak D call: TRBD2 (5 bases). This CDR3 is built from 16 residues. CDR1 is SGHNT, CDR2 YENEEA, per germline. Between the trimmed V and J ends, which lost 6 bases and 7 bases, there was a span of 25 bases. CDR3 nucleotides: TGTGCCAGCAGACAAGATTTAGGAGGCGGCTTGGTGGAGCAGTACTTC. Translation gives CASRQDLGGGLVEQYF.

This clone has a single count. The chain uses TRBV2 and TRBJ1-2, with 7 bases aligning to TRBD1. CDR1 is SNHLY and CDR2 is FYNNEI in the germline V gene. The CDR3 runs to 15 residues. The J segment lost 1 base and the V segment lost 7 bases, leaving 9 bases of the junction unmatched. In DNA form, the CDR3 reads TGTGCCAGCACACCGACAGGGAGTGTTAACTATGGCTACACCTTC. Its protein is CASTPTGSVNYGYTF.

This CDR3 reads CASSSGGRNTEAFF. The CDR3 nucleotides are TGTGCCAGCAGCTCAGGGGGGAGGAACACTGAAGCTTTCTTT. The chain carries TRBV7-2 and TRBJ1-1, with 7 bases that match TRBD1. Germline loops: CDR1 SGHTA, CDR2 FQGNSA. V lost 4 bases to trimming and J lost 1 base; unmatched junction nucleotides: 3. The CDR3 consists of 14 residues.

The V gene is TRBV12-5, the J gene TRBJ1-1, with TRBD1 matching 7 bases. CDR1 LGHNT and CDR2 FRNRAP come from the germline V gene. The V segment lost 6 bases and the J segment 4 bases; nucleotides outside the gene matches: 11. The CDR3 has 15 residues. CDR3 nucleotides: TGTGCTAGTGGCACGACCCGCGACAGGGCCACTGAAGCTTTCTTT. Amino acid sequence: CASGTTRDRATEAFF. Complete variable domain (other parts from reference TRBV12-5 and TRBJ1-1): DARVTQTPRHKVTEMGQEVTMRCQPILGHNTVFWYRQTMMQGLELLAYFRNRAPLDDSGMPKDRFSAEMPDATLATLKIQPSEPRDSAVYFCASGTTRDRATEAFFGQGTRLTVV.

This clone was detected only once. The rearrangement uses TRBV7-9 and TRBJ2-3, with TRBD2 identical over 9 bases. The V segment lost 2 bases and the J segment 1 base; nucleotides outside the gene matches: 4. CDR1 is SEHNR and CDR2 is FQNEAQ in the germline V gene (reference sequence). The CDR3 length is 16 residues. The CDR3 protein is CASSLMRLAGTDTQYF. The CDR3 coding sequence is TGTGCCAGCAGCTTAATGAGACTAGCGGGCACAGATACGCAGTATTTT.

V usage is TRBV7-2 and J usage is TRBJ2-7; 7 bases fit TRBD2. V lost 1 base to trimming and J lost 2 bases; unmatched junction nucleotides: 5. Germline V gene sequence: CDR1 SGHTA, CDR2 FQGNSA. CDR3 size: 15 residues. The CDR3 DNA sequence: TGTGCCAGCAGCTTAGAAGCGGGGCGGGCCTACGAGCAGTACTTC. It yields the protein CASSLEAGRAYEQYF.

The CDR3 nucleotides read TGTGCCACCAGTGATTTCGTGGCAGGGGGCAGGGATACGCAGTATTTT. Encoded protein: CATSDFVAGGRDTQYF. The chain couples TRBV24-1 to TRBJ2-3; 8 bases align to TRBD1. Per the germline V gene, CDR1 is KGHDR and CDR2 is SFDVKD. V was clipped by 1 base and J by 6 bases; unmatched bases: 8. The CDR3 has 16 amino acids.

The V gene is TRBV15, the J gene TRBJ2-5, with 11 bases that match TRBD2. With 11 bases clipped from V and 5 bases from J, the junction kept 13 bases outside the gene matches. There are 15 residues in the CDR3. Per the germline V gene, CDR1 is LNHNV and CDR2 is YYDKDF (reference sequence). CDR3 amino acids: CAVGASGRFGETQYF. CDR3 nucleotide sequence: TGTGCCGTTGGCGCTAGCGGGAGGTTCGGGGAGACCCAGTACTTC.

V gene TRBV28 combines with J gene TRBJ2-2; D not certain. V lost 4 bases to trimming and J lost 9 bases, with 15 bases between them. Per germline, CDR1 MDHEN and CDR2 SYDVKM. The CDR3 sequence is 14 residues long. In nucleotides, the CDR3 is TGTGCCAGCAGTTCGGTAGAGGTGTGGAGGGAGCTGTTTTTT. As protein: CASSSVEVWRELFF.

This clone appeared once. The chain uses TRBV6-5 and TRBJ1-2; 9 positions agree with TRBD1. The trim removed 8 bases at V and 8 bases at J, leaving 9 bases unmatched. In germline, CDR1 is MNHEY, CDR2 SVGAGI. The CDR3 loop spans 13 amino acids. CDR3 loop: CASLLGQGTGYTF. DNA of the CDR3: TGTGCCAGCTTACTGGGACAGGGAACGGGCTACACCTTC.